Listed here are 20 T cell receptor beta chains from one sample, sequenced in a study of CD8+ T cells in alopecia areata. Extraction and reverse transcription of RNA yielded cDNA as the sequencing template. Generated by immunoSEQ multiplex PCR, the TCRdb table keeps only in-frame clones and is missing some. The table records roughly 59,000 clones, roughly 44% of them present only once. Sequencing was performed on CD8+ T cells sorted from blood, taken at week 0. These receptors came from a human donor with alopecia areata.

The chain couples TRBV30 to TRBJ2-5; D unresolved. The J call may be wrong; the DNA end is better matched by TRBJ2-7. The CDR3 extends over 13 amino acids. From germline, CDR1 is GTSNPN and CDR2 SVGIG (reference sequence). CDR3 sequence: CAWSLDGPYEQYF. In nucleotides, the CDR3 is TGTGCCTGGAGTCTGGACGGACCCTACGAGCAGTACTTC.

The chain links TRBV6-5 to TRBJ1-2, with D uncertain. The V end lost 0 bases, the J end lost 0 bases, and 8 bases lay between the germline ends. CDR1 is MNHEY and CDR2 is SVGAGI in the germline V gene. The CDR3 runs to 15 residues. Written as DNA, the CDR3 is TGTGCCAGCAGTTACTCAGTGGGGTCTAACTATGGCTACACCTTC. Its translation is CASSYSVGSNYGYTF.

This clone was seen a few times. J is TRBJ2-6 and V is TRBV7-6, with D unclear. Germline CDR1 is SGHVS and CDR2 is FNYEAQ. The CDR3 is made up of 16 amino acids. Between the trimmed V and J ends, which lost 5 bases and 0 bases, there was a span of 11 bases. The CDR3 region has the DNA TGTGCCAGCAGCCCCCTACTGGGCTCTGGGGCCAACGTCCTGACTTTC. Protein sequence: CASSPLLGSGANVLTF.

The J gene is TRBJ2-5, the V gene TRBV30, with no clear D. Germline V gene lookup returns CDR1 GTSNPN and CDR2 SVGIG (reference sequence). This CDR3 is built from 16 residues. V was trimmed by 0 bases and J by 5 bases, leaving 19 bases between them. CDR3: CAWSVRRDSLQETQYF. The CDR3 DNA reads as TGTGCCTGGAGTGTACGGCGAGACTCCTTGCAGGAGACCCAGTACTTC.

V usage is TRBV6-1 and J usage is TRBJ1-1; D is unresolved. Germline lookup yields CDR1 MNHNS and CDR2 SASEGT. The CDR3 has 12 amino acids. Trimming left V 6 bases short and J 5 bases short, with 10 bases between. CDR3 DNA sequence: TGTGCCAGCAGACACGGTGGGACTGAAGCTTTCTTT. Its translation: CASRHGGTEAFF.

A few counts support this clone. The chain employs TRBV6-5 and TRBJ1-2, with TRBD1 matching over 7 bases. The CDR3 is made up of 13 amino acids. CDR1 is MNHEY and CDR2 is SVGAGI in the germline V gene. J gave up 2 bases and V 5 bases, and 2 bases lay outside the gene matches. This chain's CDR3 is CASSPTGNYGYTF. The CDR3 DNA sequence: TGTGCCAGCAGTCCGACAGGGAACTATGGCTACACCTTC.

Only a few counts were recorded for this clone. V is TRBV11-2 and J is TRBJ2-3; D might be TRBD1 or TRBD2, each matching 5 bases. Germline CDR1 is SGHAT and CDR2 is FQNNGV. The V end lost 7 bases, the J end lost 9 bases, and 23 bases lay between the germline ends. The CDR3 covers 15 residues. CDR3 in amino acids: CASINNGALSPTQYF. In nucleotides, the CDR3 is TGTGCCAGCATCAACAACGGGGCCTTATCGCCCACGCAGTATTTT.

This clone came up once. J is TRBJ2-5 and V is TRBV6-5; 7 bases are a match to TRBD2. Germline V gene lookup returns CDR1 MNHEY and CDR2 SVGAGI. CDR3 length: 12 amino acids. Germline trimming cut 7 bases from V and 5 bases from J; bases unmatched to any gene: 4. DNA of the CDR3: TGTGCCAGCACGGGGGGACGGGAGACCCAGTACTTC. This encodes CASTGGRETQYF.

V usage is TRBV29-1 and J usage is TRBJ2-7; D may be TRBD1 (6 bases). The CDR3 contains 16 residues. V was shortened by 0 bases and J by 6 bases, with 21 bases between the two germline ends. Germline-derived CDR1 and CDR2 are SQVTM and ANQGSEA. CDR3 protein: CSVEEVKAGDLGEQYF. In nucleotides, the CDR3 is TGCAGCGTTGAAGAGGTAAAGGCAGGGGATCTGGGCGAGCAGTACTTC.

This chain joins TRBV7-9 and TRBJ1-1; D ambiguous. The germline CDR1 and CDR2 sequences are SEHNR and FQNEAQ (reference sequence). The CDR3 extends over 15 amino acids. V gave up 1 base and J gave up 1 base, with 10 bases separating them. The CDR3 sequence is CASSLGRGSNTEAFF. CDR3 in DNA: TGTGCCAGCAGCTTAGGACGGGGTTCGAACACTGAAGCTTTCTTT.

The V and J genes are TRBV29-1 and TRBJ2-5; D remains ambiguous. Germline assignment: CDR1 SQVTM and CDR2 ANQGSEA. V was clipped by 6 bases and J by 5 bases, with 19 bases between them. The CDR3 sequence is 14 residues long. CDR3 residues: CSVPIWSKGETQYF. CDR3 DNA: TGCAGCGTCCCCATTTGGTCGAAAGGGGAGACCCAGTACTTC.

The chain joins TRBV27 to TRBJ2-2; D ambiguous. The germline CDR1 and CDR2 sequences are MNHEY and SMNVEV (reference sequence). The CDR3 consists of 12 residues. V was pared by 5 bases and J by 7 bases, with 8 bases between. The CDR3 nucleotides are TGTGCCAGCAGTATACCCCGCGGGGAGCTGTTTTTT. Translated, it gives CASSIPRGELFF.

This clone showed up just a few times. The chain uses TRBV23-1 and TRBJ2-5, with 13 bases aligning to TRBD2. TRBV23-1 is an ORF, with its function uncertain. CDR3 length: 15 amino acids. The ends lost 6 bases at V and 5 bases at J; junction bases unmatched: 6. CDR3 residues: CASSRTSGSWETQYF. For the CDR3, the DNA is TGCGCCAGCAGCCGGACTAGCGGGAGTTGGGAGACCCAGTACTTC.

Worth noting for this clone: Compared with germline, one end of the junction differs, possibly owing to a read error. The chain couples TRBV6-1 to TRBJ1-1; D uncertain. The CDR3 covers 12 residues. The germline CDR1 and CDR2 sequences are MNHNS and SASEGT. The CDR3 DNA sequence: TGTGCCAGCAGTGTTTGGCACACCGAAGCTTTCTTT. This translates into CASSVWHTEAFF.

This clone was seen at least ten times. The rearrangement links TRBV19 to TRBJ2-7; 8 nucleotides line up with TRBD1. This CDR3 has 15 amino acids. Germline assignment: CDR1 LNHDA and CDR2 SQIVND (reference sequence). The V segment lost 5 bases and the J segment 4 bases; nucleotides outside the gene matches: 10. In nucleotides, the CDR3 is TGTGCCAGTAGTCTTCGGGACAGGCCTTCTTACGAGCAGTACTTC. It is translated as CASSLRDRPSYEQYF.

The CDR3 nucleotides read TGTGCCAGCAGCTTAAACACCGGGGAGCTGTTTTTT. Encoded protein: CASSLNTGELFF. The V and J genes are TRBV7-9 and TRBJ2-2; D is undetermined. CDR3 length: 12 residues. Trimming stripped 2 bases from V and 2 bases from J, with 0 bases between. Germline values: CDR1 SEHNR, CDR2 FQNEAQ (reference sequence).

A remark on this clone: Other DNA sequences in the sample encode the same CDR3. The rearrangement links TRBV28 to TRBJ2-1; TRBD2 matches 11 bases. CDR1 and CDR2 (germline): MDHEN, SYDVKM. The CDR3 spans 15 residues. The ends lost 3 bases at V and 3 bases at J; junction bases unmatched: 1. The CDR3 sequence: CASSFLAGGYNEQFF. For the CDR3, the DNA is TGTGCCAGCAGTTTTCTAGCGGGAGGCTACAATGAGCAGTTCTTC. Full variable domain (remainder filled in from reference TRBV28 and TRBJ2-1): DVKVTQSSRYLVKRTGEKVFLECVQDMDHENMFWYRQDPGLGLRLIYFSYDVKMKEKGDIPEGYSVSREKKERFSLILESASTNQTSMYLCASSFLAGGYNEQFFGPGTRLTVL.

This clone was observed a handful of times. The chain has TRBV9 and TRBJ1-3, with D perhaps TRBD1 (6 bases). From germline, CDR1 is SGDLS and CDR2 YYNGEE. CDR3 size: 15 residues. The V end lost 4 bases, the J end lost 4 bases, and 15 bases lay between the germline ends. The DNA for the CDR3 is TGTGCCAGCAGCTCGACCGGGACACCGGGAAACACCATATATTTT. As protein: CASSSTGTPGNTIYF.

This rearrangement joins TRBV7-2 to TRBJ2-7; possible D gene TRBD1, 6 bases. Germline V gene sequence: CDR1 SGHTA, CDR2 FQGNSA. The V end lost 5 bases, the J end lost 6 bases, and 11 bases lay between the germline ends. CDR3 size: 12 residues. CDR3 residues: CASSVTGFEQYF. CDR3 nucleotide sequence: TGTGCCAGCAGCGTCACAGGGTTCGAGCAGTACTTC.

The chain joins TRBV5-1 to TRBJ2-3, with a weak D call TRBD2 (6 bases). Trimming removed 4 bases at V and 4 bases at J, with 16 bases between. This CDR3 spans 15 amino acids. Germline V gives CDR1 SGHRS, CDR2 YFSETQ. The CDR3 protein is CASSEWRREADTQYF. The CDR3 DNA is TGCGCCAGCAGCGAATGGAGGAGGGAGGCAGATACGCAGTATTTT.